The rows below give T cell receptor beta chains drawn from one sample of a study of early T cells in non-severe SARS-CoV-2 infection. TCRdb redid the calling of the 5' RACE reads with MiXCR, one entry per CDR3 protein. The sample yields under 75,000 distinct CDR3 sequences, around 13% seen once. Sequenced sample: whole blood. These receptors were collected from an adult who was a healthcare worker with PCR-confirmed SARS-CoV-2 infection or an uninfected control (not recorded which). Both conserved end residues are part of each CDR3. D genes are given only for firm matches. Expanded clones get a size class; other rows say once, few or many, or leave the size out.

>TRBD1|TRBV28|.|TRBJ1-1
TGTGCCAGCAGGGGGACAGGGTACACTGAAGCTTTCTTT
CASRGTGYTEAFF
>TRBD2|TRBV7-9|.|TRBJ2-7
TGTGCCAGCAGCTCGGGACTAGCGGGAGCGGTCGACGAGCAGTACTTC
CASSSGLAGAVDEQYF
>.|TRBV7-2|few|TRBJ1-1
TGTGCCAGCAGCTTAGAAGGAGGTACTGAAGCTTTCTTT
CASSLEGGTEAFF
>TRBD2|TRBV25-1|.|TRBJ2-1
TGTGCCAGCAGTGCCGCTAGCGGATACAATGAGCAGTTCTTC
CASSAASGYNEQFF
>.|TRBV4-3|.|TRBJ2-3
TGCGCCAGCAGCCAAGCGGCAATCCGCGGACCCACAGATACGCAGTATTTT
CASSQAAIRGPTDTQYF
>TRBD1|TRBV20-1|.|TRBJ2-1
TGCAGTGCCACCCAGGGACAGGGGGCTCGTGAGCAGTTCTTC
CSATQGQGAREQFF
>TRBD2|TRBV4-3|.|TRBJ2-7
TGCGCCAGCAGCCTCGGACTAGCGGGCACCTACGAGCAGTACTTC
CASSLGLAGTYEQYF
>.|TRBV12-3/TRBV12-4|few|TRBJ1-2
TGTGCCAGCAGTTTTGCGGTTTATGGCTACACCTTC
CASSFAVYGYTF
>.|TRBV6-2/TRBV6-3|few|TRBJ2-6
TGTGCCAGCAGTTCTACAGCCTCTGGGGCCAACGTCCTGACTTTC
CASSSTASGANVLTF
>.|TRBV11-2|many|TRBJ2-1
TGTGCCAGCAGCTTAGGAGACCAAGGGTACAATGAGCAGTTCTTC
CASSLGDQGYNEQFF
>TRBD2|TRBV27|many|TRBJ2-7
TGTGCCAGCAGGGGACTAGCGGGAGGCTACGAGCAGTACTTC
CASRGLAGGYEQYF
>TRBD1|TRBV4-3|few|TRBJ1-1
TGCGCCAGCAGCTCACAGGGGCAACTCACTGAAGCTTTCTTT
CASSSQGQLTEAFF
>.|TRBV18|.|TRBJ2-6
TGTGCCAGCTCACCGCCGGGGATCGGTGGGGCCAACGTCCTGACTTTC
CASSPPGIGGANVLTF
>.|TRBV29-1|few|TRBJ1-1
TGCAGCGTTGCCGCTTACAGGGAAGCTTTCTTT
CSVAAYREAFF
>.|TRBV6-4|many|TRBJ1-5
TGTGCCAGCAGTGCAGGGGAAAATCAGCCCCAGCATTTT
CASSAGENQPQHF
>.|TRBV7-2|few|TRBJ1-1
TGTGCCAGCAGCCCCACCAGGGTAAGGAACACTGAAGCTTTCTTT
CASSPTRVRNTEAFF
>.|TRBV29-1|few|TRBJ1-5
TGCAGCGCATCTCATGGGTCCAATCAGCCCCAGCATTTT
CSASHGSNQPQHF
>.|TRBV10-1|few|TRBJ1-6
TGCGCCAGCAGTGAGTCGAGTGGGAGACCGAGAAGAGACGGGAATTCACCCCTCCACTTT
CASSESSGRPRRDGNSPLHF
>.|TRBV7-2|.|TRBJ2-1
TGTGCCGGAGGGAAGGAGGGTGAGCAGTTCTTC
CAGGKEGEQFF
>.|TRBV2|few|TRBJ2-2
TGTGCCAGCATCCCGACCCTGTGGGGGGAAGGCGCCGGGGAGCTGTTTTTT
CASIPTLWGEGAGELFF
>.|TRBV11-2|many|TRBJ2-3
TGTGCCAGCAGCTTAGGAGATACGCAGTATTTT
CASSLGDTQYF
>.|TRBV11-2|few|TRBJ2-3
TGTGCCAGCAGCTTCGTCAGCGCAGATACGCAGTATTTT
CASSFVSADTQYF
>.|TRBV6-1|.|TRBJ1-1
TGTGCCACAAGACCCAGGGGGAACACTGAAGCTTTCTTT
CATRPRGNTEAFF
>TRBD1|TRBV4-3|.|TRBJ2-3
TGCGCCAGCAGCCCTCGGACAGGGGGCCAAGATACGCAGTATTTT
CASSPRTGGQDTQYF
>.|TRBV7-9|many|TRBJ2-1
TGTGCCAGCAGCTTAGGAGGCCTGGGACAGTTCTTC
CASSLGGLGQFF
>.|TRBV12-3/TRBV12-4|many|TRBJ1-6
TGTGCCAGCAGTTTATATATCTCTTCACCCCTCCACTTT
CASSLYISSPLHF
>TRBD1|TRBV5-1|many|TRBJ1-2
TGCGCCAGCAGCTTGGAGGGACAGGGGTTTGACTATGGCTACACCTTC
CASSLEGQGFDYGYTF
>TRBD1|TRBV3-1|.|TRBJ2-5
TGTGCCAGCAGCCCACCACGACAGGGCCAAGAGACCCAGTACTTC
CASSPPRQGQETQYF
>TRBD2|TRBV4-2|few|TRBJ2-1
TGTGCCAGCAGCCAAGGATCCCGGGGTAGCGGGGGAAATGAGCAGTTCTTC
CASSQGSRGSGGNEQFF
>.|TRBV11-2|many|TRBJ1-4
TGTGCCAGCAGCCCGGGACTGGAAAAACTGTTTTTT
CASSPGLEKLFF
>.|TRBV29-1|.|TRBJ1-4
TGCAGGGCCGGTCCCCCGTTTGGAACTAATGAAAAACTGTTTTTT
CRAGPPFGTNEKLFF
>TRBD1|TRBV5-4|.|TRBJ2-7
TGTGCCAGCAGCTTGGCGGACAGGGAAAGGGAGCAGTACTTC
CASSLADREREQYF
>.|TRBV4-2|many|TRBJ2-2
TGTGCCAGCAGCCAAGGACTAGACACCGGGGAGCTGTTTTTT
CASSQGLDTGELFF
>.|TRBV28|many|TRBJ1-1
TGTGCCAGCATTACCAACACTGAAGCTTTCTTT
CASITNTEAFF
>TRBD1|TRBV7-3|many|TRBJ2-1
TGTGCCAGCAGCCCAGGGGGTGGACAAAGCCGGGGCGAGCAGTTCTTC
CASSPGGGQSRGEQFF
>.|TRBV6-6|few|TRBJ1-3
TGTGCCAGCAGGCTATCAGGGGCGCGCTCTGGAAACACCATATATTTT
CASRLSGARSGNTIYF
>.|TRBV29-1|.|TRBJ2-7
TGCAGCGTTGAAGGCCTCCTTCCCTACGAGCAGTACTTC
CSVEGLLPYEQYF
>TRBD2|TRBV3-1|many|TRBJ2-1
TGTGCCAGCAGCCAAGGGGCACTAGCGGCGGACTACAATGAGCAGTTCTTC
CASSQGALAADYNEQFF
>.|TRBV7-8|many|TRBJ1-5
TGTGCCAGCAGCTTACAGGAGAATCAGCCCCAGCATTTT
CASSLQENQPQHF
>TRBD2|TRBV9|.|TRBJ2-5
TGTGCCAGCAGCGCGGGGACTAGCGGGAGGGTTCAAGAGACCCAGTACTTC
CASSAGTSGRVQETQYF
>.|TRBV28|few|TRBJ1-6
TGTGCCAGCCGGATGGTGGGGGGCTCTTCACCCCTCCACTTT
CASRMVGGSSPLHF
>TRBD2|TRBV27|medium-sized|TRBJ2-3
TGTGCCAGCAGTTCGGGACAGACTAGCGGGAGGGCAGATACGCAGTATTTT
CASSSGQTSGRADTQYF
>TRBD2|TRBV11-3|.|TRBJ2-2
TGTGCCAGCAGTCTCGGACGAAGCGGGAGACCCACCGGGGAGCTGTTTTTT
CASSLGRSGRPTGELFF
>.|TRBV27|.|TRBJ1-6
TGTGCCAGCAGTCCATCCGGGACACAAAATAATTCACCCCTCCACTTT
CASSPSGTQNNSPLHF
>TRBD2|TRBV5-4|.|TRBJ2-1
TGTGCCAGCAGCTCAAGGACTAGCGGGGATGAGCAGTTCTTC
CASSSRTSGDEQFF
>TRBD2|TRBV20-1|many|TRBJ2-3
TGCAGTGCTACAAACCCTCTAGCGGGAGGGCATAGGAAACAGCCAGATACGCAGTATTTT
CSATNPLAGGHRKQPDTQYF
>.|TRBV3-1|few|TRBJ1-1
TGTGCCAGCAGCCAGGGAAGCACTGAAGCTTTCTTT
CASSQGSTEAFF
>TRBD2|TRBV27|.|TRBJ2-5
TGTGCCAGCAAGGGACTAGCGGCCTGGGAGACCCAGTACTTC
CASKGLAAWETQYF
>.|TRBV6-6|few|TRBJ1-3
TGTGCCAGCAGTTACTCGATTCTGGGGGCCGGAAACACCATATATTTT
CASSYSILGAGNTIYF
>TRBD2|TRBV5-1|many|TRBJ2-1
TGCGCCAGCAGCAACCTACTAGCGGGATTCTACAATGAGCAGTTCTTC
CASSNLLAGFYNEQFF
>TRBD2|TRBV4-2|.|TRBJ2-5
TGTGCCAGCAGCCAAGATGGGGTAGCGGGTATTCAAGAGACCCAGTACTTC
CASSQDGVAGIQETQYF
>.|TRBV5-4|many|TRBJ2-7
TGTGCCAGCAGCTTGGAGGGCACCTCCCACGAGCAGTACTTC
CASSLEGTSHEQYF
>TRBD2|TRBV6-2/TRBV6-3|.|TRBJ2-3
TGTGCCAGCAGGGACCCGGGACTAGCGGTCGCAGATACGCAGTATTTT
CASRDPGLAVADTQYF